Given below is one T cell receptor beta chain in context. In the authors' methods: Amplification of reference gene primers was used by the study to estimate nucleated cell counts. TCRdb's table, derived via immunoSEQ multiplex PCR, lists solely in-frame clones and lacks some. The DNA gave D and trimming, while V, J and clone size come from that table. The sample lists 300,000 to 450,000 clones, roughly 86% occurring once. The record originates from a study of blood T cell repertoires in COVID-19. Study-wide context: The study drew acute and convalescent COVID-19 samples from the United States, Italy and Spain. The cDNA or gDNA used as material had been derived from T cells, B-cell-depleted T cells, or PBMCs.

This TCR was recovered from a human donor with acute or convalescent COVID-19. The donor label of this sample is uncertain. The sequenced sample was peripheral blood.

The CDR3 DNA follows: TGTGCCTGGAAGGGACTAGCGGGAAGCGGAGAGCAGTACTTC. Its protein is CAWKGLAGSGEQYF. V is TRBV30 and J is TRBJ2-7; TRBD2 aligns across 13 bases. With V trimmed by 4 bases and J by 7 bases, 7 bases remained unmatched. This CDR3 is 14 amino acids long. Germline V gives CDR1 GTSNPN, CDR2 SVGIG (reference sequence).